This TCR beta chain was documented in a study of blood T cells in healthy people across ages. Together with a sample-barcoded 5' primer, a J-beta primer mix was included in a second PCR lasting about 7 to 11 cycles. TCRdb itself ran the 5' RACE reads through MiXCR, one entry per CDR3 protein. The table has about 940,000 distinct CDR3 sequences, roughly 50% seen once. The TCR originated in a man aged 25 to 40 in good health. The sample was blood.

As DNA, the CDR3 is TGTGCCAGTAGTATATGGGGATCCTACGAGCAGTACTTC. Amino acid sequence: CASSIWGSYEQYF. The V gene is TRBV19, the J gene TRBJ2-7; no firm D call. Germline CDR1 and CDR2: LNHDA and SQIVND (reference sequence). The CDR3 loop spans 13 amino acids. The V and J ends lost 2 bases and 1 base respectively, with 6 bases between them.